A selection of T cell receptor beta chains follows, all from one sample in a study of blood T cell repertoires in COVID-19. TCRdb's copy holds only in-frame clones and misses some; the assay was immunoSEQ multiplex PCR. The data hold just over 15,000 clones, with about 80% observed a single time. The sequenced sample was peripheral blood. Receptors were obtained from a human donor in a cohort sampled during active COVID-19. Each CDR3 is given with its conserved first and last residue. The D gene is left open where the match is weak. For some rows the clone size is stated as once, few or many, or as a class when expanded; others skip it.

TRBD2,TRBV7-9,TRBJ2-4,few,CASSTGTSGPKNIQYF,TGTGCCAGCAGCACCGGGACTAGCGGCCCCAAAAACATTCAGTACTTC
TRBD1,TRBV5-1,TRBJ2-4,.,CASSPQPDREYIQYF,TGCGCCAGCAGCCCCCAACCGGACAGGGAGTACATTCAGTACTTC
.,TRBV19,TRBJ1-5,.,CASSTGGGQPQHF,TGTGCCAGTAGTACCGGGGGGGGTCAACCCCAGCATTTT
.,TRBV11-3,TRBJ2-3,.,CASSLVATDTQYF,TGTGCCAGCAGCTTAGTGGCCACAGATACGCAGTATTTT
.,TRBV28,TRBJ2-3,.,CASSFNQGRGTDTQYF,TGTGCCAGCAGTTTTAACCAGGGGAGAGGCACAGATACGCAGTATTTT
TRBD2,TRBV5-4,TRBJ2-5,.,CASSPGLAQETQYF,TGTGCCAGCAGCCCAGGACTAGCACAAGAGACCCAGTACTTC
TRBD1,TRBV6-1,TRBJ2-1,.,CASSEGQGGRSYNEQFF,TGTGCCAGCAGTGAGGGACAGGGGGGAAGGTCCTACAATGAGCAGTTCTTC
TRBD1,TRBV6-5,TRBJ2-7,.,CASRRDSNYEQYF,TGTGCCAGCAGAAGGGACAGCAACTACGAGCAGTACTTC
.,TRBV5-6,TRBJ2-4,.,CASSPALTDKNIQYF,TGTGCCAGCAGCCCAGCTTTAACAGATAAAAACATTCAGTACTTC
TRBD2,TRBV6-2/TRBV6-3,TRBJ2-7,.,CASSYSLAGGLTYEQYF,TGTGCCAGCAGTTACTCGCTAGCGGGAGGCCTCACCTACGAGCAGTACTTC
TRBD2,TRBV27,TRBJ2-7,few,CASARAGGTYEQYF,TGTGCCAGCGCTCGGGCGGGGGGAACCTACGAGCAGTACTTC
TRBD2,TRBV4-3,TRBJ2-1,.,CASSQDRGGTKGNEQFF,TGCGCCAGCAGCCAAGATCGGGGGGGGACGAAGGGCAATGAGCAGTTCTTC
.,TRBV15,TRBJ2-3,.,CATGGSPSNTQYF,TGTGCCACCGGGGGGAGCCCCTCGAATACGCAGTATTTT
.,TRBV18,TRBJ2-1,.,CASSPLQRGNEQFF,TGTGCCAGCTCACCCCTCCAACGGGGGAATGAGCAGTTCTTC
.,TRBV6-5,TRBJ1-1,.,CASRPQVQNTEAFF,TGTGCCAGCAGACCTCAGGTCCAGAACACTGAAGCTTTCTTT
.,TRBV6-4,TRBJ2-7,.,CASSDSGRYNVYEQYF,TGTGCCAGCAGTGACTCAGGCAGGTACAATGTCTACGAGCAGTACTTC
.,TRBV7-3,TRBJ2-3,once,CASSSGLPPEPNTQYF,TGTGCCAGCAGCTCGGGACTCCCGCCCGAACCGAATACGCAGTATTTT
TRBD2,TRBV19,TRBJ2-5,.,CASSIFASGEETQYF,TGTGCCAGTAGTATTTTCGCTAGCGGGGAGGAGACCCAGTACTTC
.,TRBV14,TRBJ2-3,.,CASSHGGTQYF,TGTGCCAGCAGCCACGGCGGTACGCAGTATTTT
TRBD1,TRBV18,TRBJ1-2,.,CASSLGTGGGGYTF,TGTGCCAGCTCACTGGGGACAGGGGGCGGTGGCTACACCTTC
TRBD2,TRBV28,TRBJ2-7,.,CASRPTGSAGVVYEQYF,TGTGCCAGCAGGCCTACTGGGTCAGCGGGAGTTGTCTACGAGCAGTACTTC
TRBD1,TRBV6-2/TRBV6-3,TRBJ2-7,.,CASSGRGQANYEQYF,TGTGCCAGCAGTGGAAGGGGACAGGCCAACTACGAGCAGTACTTC
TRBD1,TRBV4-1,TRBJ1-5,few,CASSQDLYRGNSNQPQHF,TGCGCCAGCAGCCAAGACCTCTACAGGGGGAATAGCAATCAGCCCCAGCATTTT
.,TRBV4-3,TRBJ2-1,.,CASSQASGEQQFF,TGCGCCAGCAGCCAAGCATCGGGAGAACAGCAGTTCTTC
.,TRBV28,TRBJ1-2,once,CASSPGGLNYGYTF,TGTGCCAGCAGCCCCGGGGGGTTAAACTATGGCTACACCTTC
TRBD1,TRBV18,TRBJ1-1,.,CASSPVMGQRNTEAFF,TGTGCCAGCTCACCAGTAATGGGACAGCGGAACACTGAAGCTTTCTTT
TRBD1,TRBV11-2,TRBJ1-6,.,CASRSGTANSPLHF,TGTGCCAGCCGGAGTGGGACAGCAAATTCACCCCTCCACTTT